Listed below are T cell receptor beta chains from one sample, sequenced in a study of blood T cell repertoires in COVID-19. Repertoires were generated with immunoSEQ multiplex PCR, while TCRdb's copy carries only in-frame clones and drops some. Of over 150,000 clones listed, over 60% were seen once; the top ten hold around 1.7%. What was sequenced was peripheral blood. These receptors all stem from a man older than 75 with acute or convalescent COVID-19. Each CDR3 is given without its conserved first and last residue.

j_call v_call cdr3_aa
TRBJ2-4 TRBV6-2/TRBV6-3 ASSRGLAGNKNIQY
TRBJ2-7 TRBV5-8 ASSFSLAGLTYEQY
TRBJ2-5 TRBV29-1 SVEGGQGKETQY
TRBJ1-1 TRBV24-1 ATSKGSGRGTEAF
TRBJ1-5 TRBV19 ASSILEAMQPQH
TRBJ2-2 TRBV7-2 ASSRRQGNTGELF
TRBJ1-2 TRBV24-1 ATSDSRTGTGGYT
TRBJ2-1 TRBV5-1 ASSLVPGIQNEQF
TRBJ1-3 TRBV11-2 ASSSQGTSGNTIY
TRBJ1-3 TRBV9 ASSPTGQRGNTIY
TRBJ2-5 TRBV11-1 ASSSSGTQETQY
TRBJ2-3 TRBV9 ASSVVGTGGAS
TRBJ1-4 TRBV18 ASSPPGSEKLF
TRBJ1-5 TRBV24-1 ATSGTTGSHSNQPQH
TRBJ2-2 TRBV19 ASTLTPGQGANTGELF
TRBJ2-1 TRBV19 ASSAGTPSSYNEQF
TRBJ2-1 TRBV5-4 ASSLTSGELF
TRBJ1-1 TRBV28 ASSLNPGGGQRFGGF
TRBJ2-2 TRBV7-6 ASSLVGRGADTGELF
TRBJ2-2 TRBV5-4 ASSLLPGDTGELF
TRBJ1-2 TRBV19 ASSIFAGGGGYT
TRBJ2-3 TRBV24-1 ATSGRGSSTDTQY
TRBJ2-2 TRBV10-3 AIRGQGLGGELF
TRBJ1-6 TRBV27 ASTQGRGPPYNSPLH
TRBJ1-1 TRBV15 ATSRDRMTGDTEAF
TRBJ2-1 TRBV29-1 SVERGRGGEQF
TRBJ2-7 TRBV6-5 ASSQRTGQEQY
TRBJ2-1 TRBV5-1 ASSWRSSGGANNEQF
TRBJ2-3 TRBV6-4 ASSATSGGTDTQY
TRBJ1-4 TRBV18 ASSPGQGPEKLF
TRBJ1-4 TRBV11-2 ASSPRQGRANEKLF
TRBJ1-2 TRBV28 ASSLTSTENYGYT
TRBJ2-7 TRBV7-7 ASSLTRGSYEQY
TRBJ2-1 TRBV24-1 ATSDGQLYNEQF
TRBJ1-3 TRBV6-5 ASSHDMDRNTIY
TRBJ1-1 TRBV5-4 ASSSEQGSTEAF
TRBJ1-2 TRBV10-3 AIRGQGGMGYT
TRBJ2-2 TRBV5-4 ASSLGGAAGELF
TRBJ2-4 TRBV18 ASSRDRSKNIQY
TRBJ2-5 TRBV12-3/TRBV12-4 ASSFSGKETQY
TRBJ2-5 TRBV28 ASSLFGQGAETQY
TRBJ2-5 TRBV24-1 ATSDFAARGETQY